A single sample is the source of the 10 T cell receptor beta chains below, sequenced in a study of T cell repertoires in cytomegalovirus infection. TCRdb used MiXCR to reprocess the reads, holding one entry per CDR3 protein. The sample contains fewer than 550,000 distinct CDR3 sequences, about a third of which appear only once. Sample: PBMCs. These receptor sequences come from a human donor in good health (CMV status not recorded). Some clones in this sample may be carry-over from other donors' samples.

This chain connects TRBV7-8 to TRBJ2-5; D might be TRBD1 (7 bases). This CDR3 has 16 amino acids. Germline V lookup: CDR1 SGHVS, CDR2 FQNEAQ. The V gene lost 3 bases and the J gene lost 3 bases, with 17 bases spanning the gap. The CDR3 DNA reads TGTGCCAGCAGCTTGGAGGAGGGGGCAGCAGAAGAGACCCAGTACTTC. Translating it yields CASSLEEGAAEETQYF. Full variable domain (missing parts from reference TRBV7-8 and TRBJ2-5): GAGVSQSPRYKVAKRGQDVALRCDPISGHVSLFWYQQALGQGPEFLTYFQNEAQLDKSGLPSDRFFAERPEGSVSTLKIQRTQQEDSAVYLCASSLEEGAAEETQYFGPGTRLLVL.

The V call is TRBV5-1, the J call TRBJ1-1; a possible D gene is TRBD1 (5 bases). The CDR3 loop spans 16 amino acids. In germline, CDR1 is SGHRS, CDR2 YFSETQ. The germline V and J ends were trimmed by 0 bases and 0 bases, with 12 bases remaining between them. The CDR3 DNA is TGCGCCAGCAGCTTGGTTGGGGGGATAATGAACACTGAAGCTTTCTTT. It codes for CASSLVGGIMNTEAFF.

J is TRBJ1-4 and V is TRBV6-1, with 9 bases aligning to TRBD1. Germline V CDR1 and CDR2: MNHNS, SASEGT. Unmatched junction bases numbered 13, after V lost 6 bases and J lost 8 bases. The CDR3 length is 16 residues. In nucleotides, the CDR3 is TGTGCCAGCAGAGGTGCAATCGGGACAGGGCGGGAAAAACTGTTTTTT. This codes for CASRGAIGTGREKLFF.

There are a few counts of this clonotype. The CDR3 loop reads CASSIGLNTDTQYF. Written as DNA, the CDR3 is TGTGCCAGTAGTATAGGGCTGAACACAGATACGCAGTATTTT. The rearrangement uses TRBV19 and TRBJ2-3; D ambiguous. V lost 1 base, J lost 2 bases, and 7 bases lay in between. The CDR3 contains 14 residues. In germline, CDR1 is LNHDA, CDR2 SQIVND (reference sequence).

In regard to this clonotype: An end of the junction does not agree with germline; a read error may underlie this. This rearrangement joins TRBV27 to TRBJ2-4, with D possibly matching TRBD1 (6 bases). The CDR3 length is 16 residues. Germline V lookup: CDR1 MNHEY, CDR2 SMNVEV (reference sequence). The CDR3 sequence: CASSLSGRGFGNIQYF. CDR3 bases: TGTGCAAGCAGTTTATCGGGCAGGGGATTTGGAAACATTCAGTACTTC.

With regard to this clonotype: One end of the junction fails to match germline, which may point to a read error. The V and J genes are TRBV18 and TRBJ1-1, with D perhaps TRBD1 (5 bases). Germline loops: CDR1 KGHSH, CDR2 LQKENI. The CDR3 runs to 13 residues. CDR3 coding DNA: TGTTCCAGCTCACCAAAACAGGAGATTGAAGCTTTCTTT. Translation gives CSSSPKQEIEAFF.

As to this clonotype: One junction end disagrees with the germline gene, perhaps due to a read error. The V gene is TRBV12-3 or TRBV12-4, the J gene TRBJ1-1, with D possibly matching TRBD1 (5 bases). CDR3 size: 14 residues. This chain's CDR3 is CASSLRGAASEAIF. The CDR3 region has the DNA TGTGCCAGCAGTTTAAGAGGGGCCGCAAGTGAAGCTATCTTT.

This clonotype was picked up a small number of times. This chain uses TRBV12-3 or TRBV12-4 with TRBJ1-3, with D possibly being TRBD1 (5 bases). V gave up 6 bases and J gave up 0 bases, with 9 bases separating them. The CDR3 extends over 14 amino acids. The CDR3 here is CASRGLHSGNTIYF. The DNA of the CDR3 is TGTGCCAGCAGGGGGCTTCACTCTGGAAACACCATATATTTT.

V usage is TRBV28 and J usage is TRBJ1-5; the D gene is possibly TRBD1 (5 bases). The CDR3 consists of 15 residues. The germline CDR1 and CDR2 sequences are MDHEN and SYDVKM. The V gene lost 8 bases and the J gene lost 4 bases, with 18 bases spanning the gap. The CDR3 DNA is TGTGCCAGCCTTACCGGGACGCAGCTTAATCAGCCCCAGCATTTT. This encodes CASLTGTQLNQPQHF.

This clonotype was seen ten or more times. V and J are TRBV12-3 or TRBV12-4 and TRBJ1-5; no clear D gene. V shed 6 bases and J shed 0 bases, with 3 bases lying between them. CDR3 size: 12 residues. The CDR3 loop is CASRNSNQPQHF. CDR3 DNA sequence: TGTGCCAGCAGGAATAGCAATCAGCCCCAGCATTTT.